This is a list of T cell receptor beta chains from one sample in a study of cytomegalovirus exposure and HLA in healthy donors. Repertoires were generated with immunoSEQ multiplex PCR, while TCRdb's copy carries only in-frame clones and drops some. The repertoire holds 95,000 to 150,000 clones, with 60% to 85% as singletons. Sequencing used PBMCs. Source of these receptors: a woman between 40 and 50 years old in good health and CMV-seronegative. Both conserved end residues are part of each CDR3. D genes are given only for firm matches. Where a row states a size, it is once, few, many or the class of an expanded clone; other rows omit it.

V gene	clone size	J gene	D gene	CDR3 DNA	CDR3 protein
TRBV11-2	few	TRBJ2-7	.	TGTGCCAGCAGCTTACAGGGGGGTCAGTACTTC	CASSLQGGQYF
TRBV19	.	TRBJ2-7	TRBD2	TGTGCCAGTAGTATAGCCGGGACTAGCGGGAGCTCCTACGAGCAGTACTTC	CASSIAGTSGSSYEQYF
TRBV4-3	medium-sized	TRBJ2-7	TRBD1	TGCGCCAGCAGCCGGGACAGGGGGCCCTACGAGCAGTACTTC	CASSRDRGPYEQYF
TRBV18	.	TRBJ2-7	.	TGTGCCAGCTCACCACGACAGTCCTACGAGCAGTACTTC	CASSPRQSYEQYF
TRBV6-1	.	TRBJ2-7	TRBD2	TGTGCCAGCAGACTAGCGGGGGACTCCTACGAGCGGTACTTC	CASRLAGDSYERYF
TRBV2	.	TRBJ2-7	.	TGTGCCAGCAGTGCGGGTCTATACGAGCAGTACTTC	CASSAGLYEQYF
TRBV4-1	few	TRBJ2-1	.	TGCGCCAGCAGCCATTTAATGGACAGAAATGAGCAGTTCTTC	CASSHLMDRNEQFF
TRBV25-1	.	TRBJ2-4	.	TGTGCCAGCAGTGAATCGGGAGTTGCCAAAAACAGTCAGTACTTC	CASSESGVAKNSQYF
TRBV6-1	.	TRBJ1-5	.	TGTGCCAGCAGTGAGATCGGAGGAGGTCAGCCCCAGCATTTT	CASSEIGGGQPQHF
TRBV6-5	.	TRBJ2-3	.	TGTGCCAGCAGTTACAATGAGGATACGCAGTATTTT	CASSYNEDTQYF
TRBV29-1	once	TRBJ2-2	TRBD1	TGCAGCGTTGCCCGACAGGGGACCGGGGAACTGTTTTTT	CSVARQGTGELFF
TRBV4-1	.	TRBJ1-5	.	TGCGCCAGCAGCCAAGTCCCCCCGTCTCCCCAGCATTTT	CASSQVPPSPQHF
TRBV28	.	TRBJ1-2	.	TGTGCCAGCAGTTTAAATATGTATGGCTACACCTTC	CASSLNMYGYTF
TRBV5-1	.	TRBJ2-1	TRBD2	TGCGCCAGCAGCCAGGACCTAGCGGGAGGGGGGAATGAGCAGTTCTTC	CASSQDLAGGGNEQFF
TRBV14	.	TRBJ2-7	TRBD2	TGTGCCAGCAGCCTCGGACTAGCGGACGAGCAGTACTTC	CASSLGLADEQYF
TRBV28	.	TRBJ1-2	.	TGTGCCAGCAGTTTCCTCACACAGAGAGGCTACACCTTC	CASSFLTQRGYTF
TRBV19	.	TRBJ1-1	.	TGTGCCAGTAGCGAGAAACAGGGTTACACTGAAGCTTTCTTT	CASSEKQGYTEAFF
TRBV5-6	.	TRBJ1-4	TRBD1	TGTGCCAGCAGCTTGGGGGACAGGGGGGAGGAAAAACTGTTTTTT	CASSLGDRGEEKLFF
TRBV5-4	.	TRBJ1-1	.	TGTGCCAGCAGCTTGAACTGGGGCGACACTGAAGCTTTCTTT	CASSLNWGDTEAFF
TRBV7-9	few	TRBJ2-7	.	TGTGCCAGCAGCTTATCGGGAGCGACCTACGAGCAGTACTTC	CASSLSGATYEQYF
TRBV7-2	.	TRBJ2-7	.	TGTGCCAGCAGCTTAAGTCAGGGCGACGAGCAGTACTTC	CASSLSQGDEQYF
TRBV28	few	TRBJ2-1	TRBD2	TGTGCCAGCAGTTCACTAGCGGGCCCCTACAATGAGCAGTTCTTC	CASSSLAGPYNEQFF
TRBV18	.	TRBJ2-7	TRBD1	TGTGCCAGCTCTTTTGCACCGGGACAGCGAACCTACGAGCAGTACTTC	CASSFAPGQRTYEQYF
TRBV5-1	.	TRBJ1-1	.	TGCGCCAGCAGCTTGGATGGGAGTACTGAAGCTTTCTTT	CASSLDGSTEAFF
TRBV4-1	few	TRBJ2-7	TRBD2	TGCGCCAGCAGCCAGATAGCGGGTCCGGCCTACGAGCAGTACTTC	CASSQIAGPAYEQYF
TRBV2	.	TRBJ2-5	.	TGTGCCAGCAACTCTGACAGACACAGGGAGACCCAGTACTTC	CASNSDRHRETQYF
TRBV5-6	.	TRBJ1-1	.	TGTGCCAGCAGCTTCAGGGCCCAAATGAACACTGAAGCTTTCTTT	CASSFRAQMNTEAFF
TRBV27	.	TRBJ1-5	.	TGTGCCAGCAGTTTAGGGGGGAGCAATCAGCCCCAGCATTTT	CASSLGGSNQPQHF
TRBV29-1	.	TRBJ2-5	TRBD2	TGCAGCGTCCGATCCGGGGGGCAAGAGACCCAGTACTTC	CSVRSGGQETQYF
TRBV10-1	.	TRBJ2-3	.	TGCGCCAGCCAGGCAGAGGGCCACATCACAGATACGCAGTATTTT	CASQAEGHITDTQYF
TRBV5-1	few	TRBJ2-1	.	TGCGCCAGCAGCGCTGGTTCACGGGAGCAGTTCTTC	CASSAGSREQFF
TRBV5-1	few	TRBJ2-4	.	TGCGCCAGCAGCCACGGTGTGGGCAAAAACAGTCAGTACTTC	CASSHGVGKNSQYF
TRBV21-1	few	TRBJ2-7	.	TGTGCCAGCAGCAAACCCCCAGCGGGAAGCTCCTACGAGCAGTACTTC	CASSKPPAGSSYEQYF
TRBV28	.	TRBJ2-3	TRBD2	TGTGCCAGCAGTTTTGCGGGAGCGGCGGGGGATACGCAGTATTTT	CASSFAGAAGDTQYF
TRBV4-2	few	TRBJ1-1	.	TGTGCCAGCAGCCAAGACTTGCATCGAGGTTACACTGAAGCTTTCTTT	CASSQDLHRGYTEAFF
TRBV6-5	.	TRBJ2-3	TRBD2	TGTGCCAGCAAGGGGACTAGCGACACAGATACGCAGTATTTT	CASKGTSDTDTQYF
TRBV28	.	TRBJ2-1	TRBD2	TGTGCCAGCAGCCCCGGGACTAGCGGATACAATGAGCAGTTCTTC	CASSPGTSGYNEQFF
TRBV15	few	TRBJ1-4	.	TGTGCCACCAGCAGAGATCTACAGGGTAACGAAAAACTGTTTTTT	CATSRDLQGNEKLFF
TRBV5-6	.	TRBJ2-1	.	TGTGCCAGCAGCCGGGTTAAACTTAGCGTACAGTTCAATGAGCAGTTCTTC	CASSRVKLSVQFNEQFF
TRBV4-1	.	TRBJ2-1	.	TGCGCCAGCAGCCAAGATCGCGGGCGGGCCGAGAGCTCCTACAATGAGCAGTTCTTC	CASSQDRGRAESSYNEQFF
TRBV9	.	TRBJ2-3	TRBD1	TGTGCCAGCAGCGCCCGGGACAGCCTAGAAGACGGTAGCACAGATACGCAGTATTTT	CASSARDSLEDGSTDTQYF
TRBV29-1	.	TRBJ1-1	TRBD1	TGCAGCGTTATACAACAGGGGATCGCTTTCTTT	CSVIQQGIAFF
TRBV7-9	.	TRBJ2-7	TRBD2	TGTTCCAGCAGCCCGTCTAGCGGGAGTTGGTCCTACGAGCAGTACTTC	CSSSPSSGSWSYEQYF
TRBV5-1	.	TRBJ2-5	TRBD1	TGCGCCAGCAGCTTGGAAGGGGGCGTTGACTCCCAGTACTTC	CASSLEGGVDSQYF
TRBV7-2	.	TRBJ1-1	TRBD1	TGTGCCAGCAGCTTAGGGGCAGGGGGTAGTGAAGCTTTCTTT	CASSLGAGGSEAFF
TRBV5-4	.	TRBJ2-2	TRBD1	TGTGCCAGCAGCACTGCATCGGGACAGTTGACCGGGGAGCTGTTTTTT	CASSTASGQLTGELFF
TRBV5-1	few	TRBJ2-3	TRBD2	TGCGCCAGCAGGGCTAGCGGGAGGAACACAGATACGCAGTATTTT	CASRASGRNTDTQYF
TRBV7-9	.	TRBJ2-7	.	TGTGCCAGCAGCTCCGGGACTGGTGTCTACGAGCAGTACTTC	CASSSGTGVYEQYF
TRBV4-2	.	TRBJ1-2	TRBD1	TGTGCCAGCAGCCAAGGACAGGGCGGCTATGGCTACACCTTC	CASSQGQGGYGYTF
TRBV7-2	.	TRBJ1-1	.	TGTGCCAGCAGCTTAGCCAGGTTAGAAGCTTTCTTT	CASSLARLEAFF
TRBV5-1	.	TRBJ2-7	.	TGCGCCAGCAGCTGGGGGGACAGATACGAGCAGTACTTC	CASSWGDRYEQYF
TRBV7-8	.	TRBJ2-1	TRBD2	TGTGCCAGCAGCCCTGGACTAGCGGGAGGTGGCTGGAACAATGAGCAGTTCTTC	CASSPGLAGGGWNNEQFF
TRBV18	once	TRBJ1-5	.	TGTGCCAGCTCACCAGGGGGGGGAAATCAGCCCCAGCATTTT	CASSPGGGNQPQHF
TRBV7-2	.	TRBJ2-7	.	TGTGCCAGCAGCTCAGACTGGGGGCCCTACGAGCAGTACTTC	CASSSDWGPYEQYF
TRBV7-9	.	TRBJ2-7	TRBD1	TGTGCCAGCAGCTTAGGGGTGGGACAGGGGGACTACGAGCAGTACTTC	CASSLGVGQGDYEQYF